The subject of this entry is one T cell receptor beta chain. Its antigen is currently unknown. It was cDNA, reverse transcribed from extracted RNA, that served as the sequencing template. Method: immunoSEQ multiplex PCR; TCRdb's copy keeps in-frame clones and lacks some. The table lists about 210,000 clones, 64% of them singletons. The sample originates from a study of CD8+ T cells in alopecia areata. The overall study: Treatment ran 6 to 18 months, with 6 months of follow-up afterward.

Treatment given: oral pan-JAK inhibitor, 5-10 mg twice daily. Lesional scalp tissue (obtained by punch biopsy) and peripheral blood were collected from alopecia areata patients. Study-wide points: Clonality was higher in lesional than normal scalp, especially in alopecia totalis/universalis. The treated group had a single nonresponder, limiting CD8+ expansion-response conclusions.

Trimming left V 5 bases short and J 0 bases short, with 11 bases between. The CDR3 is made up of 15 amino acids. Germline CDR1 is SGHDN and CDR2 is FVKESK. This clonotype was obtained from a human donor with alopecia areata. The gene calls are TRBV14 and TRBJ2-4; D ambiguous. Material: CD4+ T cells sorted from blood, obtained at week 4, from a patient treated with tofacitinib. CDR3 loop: CASSARLGAKNIQYF. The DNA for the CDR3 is TGTGCCAGCAGCGCCCGACTGGGAGCCAAAAACATTCAGTACTTC.